A single sample is the source of the 2 T cell receptor beta chains below, sequenced in a study of shared clonotypes between healthy human individuals. Cells designated naive CD8 were CD45RO-negative and were positively selected for CCR7, with terminally differentiated effector memory CD45RA+ cells excluded. Libraries were prepared by immunoSEQ multiplex PCR; TCRdb keeps only in-frame clonotypes and omits some of them. The sample holds 1.5 million to 2.5 million clones, about 95% seen once. The sequenced sample was naive CD8+ T cells sorted from blood. These receptor sequences come from a man aged 18 to 35 in good health.

The chain combines TRBV19 with TRBJ1-5; TRBD1 matches at 7 bases. CDR1 is LNHDA, CDR2 SQIVND, per germline (reference sequence). The CDR3 has 17 amino acids. The V and J ends lost 1 base and 0 bases, in that order; junction bases with no gene match: 6. The CDR3 is CASSIGQGGYSNQPQHF. The CDR3 DNA is TGTGCCAGTAGTATAGGGCAGGGGGGTTATAGCAATCAGCCCCAGCATTTT.

This chain connects TRBV29-1 to TRBJ2-5; 7 bases are a match to TRBD1. Germline V gives CDR1 SQVTM, CDR2 ANQGSEA. CDR3 length: 15 amino acids. The ends lost 6 bases at V and 1 base at J; junction bases unmatched: 11. The CDR3 bases are TGCAGCGTCCTCTTGCCTGACAGGGTCCAAGAGACCCAGTACTTC. Translating it yields CSVLLPDRVQETQYF.